This T cell receptor (beta chain) stems from a study of T cell clusters in autoimmune cytopenias. Whole-study findings and limits: Functional roles of the in silico T cell clusters still await experimental validation. Exclusive TRB clusters were around 3-fold more numerous in healthy donors than in active autoimmune hepatitis.

Frequency places this clonotype as medium-sized. Its antigen is not known. Multiplex touch-down PCR amplified TRB using TRB-A and TRB-B pools in one tube. TCRdb re-called the multiplex PCR reads, yielding one record per CDR3 amino acid sequence without DNA. This table holds about 15,000 distinct CDR3 sequences. The CDR3 contains 14 residues. The V gene's germline CDR1 is MNHEY and CDR2 SVGAGI. Each sample's input was 250 ng genomic DNA, roughly 40,000 genome equivalents. The same data also contributed to another study, on T cell repertoires in aging, cancer and after chemotherapy. From that second work: Compared with age-matched healthy donors, untreated hematological or solid cancer patients showed higher blood TCR clonality. Median generation probability rose over the chemotherapy interval in each cancer cohort, suggesting rebound thymic output.

The receptor was isolated from a human donor in good health. V is TRBV6-5 and J is TRBJ2-1; the D call from TCRdb, TRBD1, cannot be confirmed without DNA. Material: peripheral blood. CDR3 sequence reads: CASEGTGAGNEQFF.